A few counts support the clone carrying this TCR beta chain. Its antigen is as yet unknown. Sequence data for DNA of cultured CD4+ T cells were generated by the Oncomine TCR Beta short-read assay. TCRdb independently ran MiXCR on the PCR reads; one entry per CDR3 protein. The sample records roughly 8,400 distinct CDR3 sequences, about three fifths being singletons. Trimming cost V 5 bases and J 14 bases, with 10 bases left between them. This CDR3 is 11 amino acids long. CDR1 is SGHAT and CDR2 is FQNNGV in the germline V gene. Documented treatment: roughly 11-day PBMC culture with coronavirus spike peptide pools or control peptides (ViraFEST assay). TCRs were sequenced by ViraFEST after antigen-specific T cells had been expanded with peptide pools. This entry is derived from a study of vaccination and CD4 T cells after COVID-19. Whole-study context: Overlapping spike peptides of SARS-CoV-2, HCoV-NL63, HCoV-OC43 and HCoV-229E stimulated the cells.

General study points: Convalescent patients' median share of reactive clones seen only post-vaccination was over 65%. Spike mono-reactivity held for 304 of 307 vaccine-specific clones in convalescent patients.

The rearrangement uses TRBV11-2 and TRBJ1-6; perhaps TRBD1 as D (5 bases). The TCR sequence derives from a human donor with COVID-19. Material: cultured CD4+ T cells from blood, obtained after SARS-CoV-2 vaccination. The CDR3 nucleotides are TGTGCCAGCAGCCGTGGGGGGACCCTCCACTTT. Translating it yields CASSRGGTLHF.